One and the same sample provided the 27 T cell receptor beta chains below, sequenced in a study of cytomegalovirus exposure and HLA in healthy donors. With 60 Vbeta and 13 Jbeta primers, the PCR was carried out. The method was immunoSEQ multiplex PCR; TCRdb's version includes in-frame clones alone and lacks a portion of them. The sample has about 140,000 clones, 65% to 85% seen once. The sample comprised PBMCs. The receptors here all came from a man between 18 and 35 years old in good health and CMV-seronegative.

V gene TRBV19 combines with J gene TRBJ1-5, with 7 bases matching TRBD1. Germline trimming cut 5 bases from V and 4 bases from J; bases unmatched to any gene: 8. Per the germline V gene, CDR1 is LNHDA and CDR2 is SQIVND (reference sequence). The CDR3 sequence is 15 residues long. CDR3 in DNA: TGTGCCAGTAGTCAGGAGGGGGCTAGGAATCAGCCCCAGCATTTT. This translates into CASSQEGARNQPQHF.

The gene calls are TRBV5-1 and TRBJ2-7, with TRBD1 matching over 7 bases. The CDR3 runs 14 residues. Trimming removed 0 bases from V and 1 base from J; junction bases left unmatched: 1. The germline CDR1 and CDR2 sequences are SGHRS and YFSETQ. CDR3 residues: CASSLGDRSYEQYF. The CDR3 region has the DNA TGCGCCAGCAGCTTGGGGGACAGATCCTACGAGCAGTACTTC.

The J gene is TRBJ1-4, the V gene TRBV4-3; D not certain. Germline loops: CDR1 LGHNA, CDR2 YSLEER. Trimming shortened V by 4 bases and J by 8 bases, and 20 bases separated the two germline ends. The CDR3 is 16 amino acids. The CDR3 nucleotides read TGCGCCAGCAGCCGAACCGGTGGAGCCCATTACGAAAAACTGTTTTTT. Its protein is CASSRTGGAHYEKLFF.

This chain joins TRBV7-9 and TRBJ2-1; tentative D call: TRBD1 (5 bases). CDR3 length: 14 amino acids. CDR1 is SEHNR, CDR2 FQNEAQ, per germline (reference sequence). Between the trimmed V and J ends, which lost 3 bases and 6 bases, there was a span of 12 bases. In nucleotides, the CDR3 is TGTGCCAGCAGCTTGTTCGGCAGGGTCAATGAGCAGTTCTTC. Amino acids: CASSLFGRVNEQFF.

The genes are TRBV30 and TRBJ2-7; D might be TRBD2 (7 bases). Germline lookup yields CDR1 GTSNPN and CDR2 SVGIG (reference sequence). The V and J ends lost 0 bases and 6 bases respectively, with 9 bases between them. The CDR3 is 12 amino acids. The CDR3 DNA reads TGTGCCTGGAGTGTGGGGGGGCCCGAGCAGTACTTC. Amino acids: CAWSVGGPEQYF.

The CDR3 DNA follows: TGTGCCAGCTTCAAAACCGGGGGAATTTCACCCCTCCACTTT. Protein: CASFKTGGISPLHF. This chain connects TRBV7-9 to TRBJ1-6; perhaps TRBD1 as D (5 bases). Germline lookup yields CDR1 SEHNR and CDR2 FQNEAQ (reference sequence). The V gene lost 8 bases and the J gene lost 9 bases, with 17 bases spanning the gap. This CDR3 is 14 amino acids long.

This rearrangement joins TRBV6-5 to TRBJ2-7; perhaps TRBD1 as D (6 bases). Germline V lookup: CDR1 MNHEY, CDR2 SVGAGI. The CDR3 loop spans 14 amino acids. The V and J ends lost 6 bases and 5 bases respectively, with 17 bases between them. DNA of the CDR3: TGTGCCAGCAGATCCGCCACAGGGCTCGACGAGCAGTACTTC. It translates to CASRSATGLDEQYF.

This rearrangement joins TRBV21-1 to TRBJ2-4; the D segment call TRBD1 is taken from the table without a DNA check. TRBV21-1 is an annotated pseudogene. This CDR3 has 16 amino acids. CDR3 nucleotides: TGTGCCAGCAGCAAAGCTCGACAGGAGTACAAAAACATTCAGTACTTC. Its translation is CASSKARQEYKNIQYF.

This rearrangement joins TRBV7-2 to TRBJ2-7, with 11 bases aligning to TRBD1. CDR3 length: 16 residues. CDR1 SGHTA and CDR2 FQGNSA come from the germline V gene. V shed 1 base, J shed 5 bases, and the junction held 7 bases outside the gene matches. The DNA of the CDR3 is TGTGCCAGCAGCTTAGTGCCGGGACAGGGGGTCGACGAGCAGTACTTC. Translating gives CASSLVPGQGVDEQYF.

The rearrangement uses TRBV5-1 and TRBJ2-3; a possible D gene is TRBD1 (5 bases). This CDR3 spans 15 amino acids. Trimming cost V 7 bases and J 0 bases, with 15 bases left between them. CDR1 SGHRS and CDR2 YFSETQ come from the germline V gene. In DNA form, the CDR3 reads TGCGCCAGCGGAAGAGACAGTTCCAGCACAGATACGCAGTATTTT. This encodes CASGRDSSSTDTQYF. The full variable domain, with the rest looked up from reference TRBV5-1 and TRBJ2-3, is KAGVTQTPRYLIKTRGQQVTLSCSPISGHRSVSWYQQTPGQGLQFLFEYFSETQRNKGNFPGRFSGRQFSNSRSEMNVSTLELGDSALYLCASGRDSSSTDTQYFGPGTRLTVL.

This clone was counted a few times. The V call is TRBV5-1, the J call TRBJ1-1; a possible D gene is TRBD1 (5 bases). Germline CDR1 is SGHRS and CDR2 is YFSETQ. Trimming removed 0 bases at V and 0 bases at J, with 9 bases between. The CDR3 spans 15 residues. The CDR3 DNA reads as TGCGCCAGCAGCTTGGTGGACACAATGAACACTGAAGCTTTCTTT. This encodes CASSLVDTMNTEAFF.

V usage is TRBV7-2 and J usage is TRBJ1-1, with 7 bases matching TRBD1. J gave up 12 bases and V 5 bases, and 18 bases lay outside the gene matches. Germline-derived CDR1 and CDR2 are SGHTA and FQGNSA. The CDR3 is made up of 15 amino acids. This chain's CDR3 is CASSRRTEGPGQPFF. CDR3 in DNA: TGTGCCAGCAGCCGAAGAACAGAGGGTCCGGGACAGCCTTTCTTT.

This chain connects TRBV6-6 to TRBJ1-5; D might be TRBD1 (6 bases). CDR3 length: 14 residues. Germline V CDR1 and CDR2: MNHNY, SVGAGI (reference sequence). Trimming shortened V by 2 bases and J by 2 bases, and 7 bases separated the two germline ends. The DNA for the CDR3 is TGTGCCAGCAGTTACCCAGGGGGCAATCAGCCCCAGCATTTT. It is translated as CASSYPGGNQPQHF.

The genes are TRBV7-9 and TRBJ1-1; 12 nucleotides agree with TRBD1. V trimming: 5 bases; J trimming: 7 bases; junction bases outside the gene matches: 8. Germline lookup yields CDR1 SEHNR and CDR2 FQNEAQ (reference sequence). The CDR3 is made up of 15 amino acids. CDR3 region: CASSPPGQGANEAFF. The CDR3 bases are TGTGCCAGCAGCCCTCCGGGACAGGGGGCAAATGAAGCTTTCTTT.

The CDR3 protein is CASSVDSQLWGYGYTF. CDR3 sequence (DNA): TGTGCCAGCAGTGTAGACAGCCAACTCTGGGGCTATGGCTACACCTTC. The chain recombines TRBV6-1 with TRBJ1-2, with D possibly TRBD1 on 5 matching bases. Germline V gives CDR1 MNHNS, CDR2 SASEGT. Deletions cut 4 bases from V and 4 bases from J, with 19 bases between. The CDR3 covers 16 residues.

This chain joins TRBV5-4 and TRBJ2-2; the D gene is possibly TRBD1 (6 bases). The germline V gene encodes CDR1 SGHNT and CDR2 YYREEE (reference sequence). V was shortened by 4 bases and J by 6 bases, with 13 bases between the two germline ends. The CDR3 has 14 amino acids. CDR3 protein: CASSNVQGPGELFF. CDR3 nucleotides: TGTGCCAGCAGCAACGTACAGGGCCCCGGGGAGCTGTTTTTT.

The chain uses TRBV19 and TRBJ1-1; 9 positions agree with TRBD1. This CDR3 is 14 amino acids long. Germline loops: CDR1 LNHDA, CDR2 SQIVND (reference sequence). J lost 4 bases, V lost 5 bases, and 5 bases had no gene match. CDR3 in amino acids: CASSDRGKATEAFF. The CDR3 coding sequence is TGTGCCAGTAGTGACAGGGGGAAGGCCACTGAAGCTTTCTTT.

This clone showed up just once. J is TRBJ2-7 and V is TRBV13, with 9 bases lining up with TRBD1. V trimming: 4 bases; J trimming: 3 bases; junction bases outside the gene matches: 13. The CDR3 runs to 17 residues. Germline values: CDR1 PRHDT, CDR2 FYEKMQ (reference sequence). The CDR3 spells CASSSHVTGQGNYEQYF. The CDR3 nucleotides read TGTGCCAGCAGCTCTCATGTCACGGGACAGGGTAACTACGAGCAGTACTTC.

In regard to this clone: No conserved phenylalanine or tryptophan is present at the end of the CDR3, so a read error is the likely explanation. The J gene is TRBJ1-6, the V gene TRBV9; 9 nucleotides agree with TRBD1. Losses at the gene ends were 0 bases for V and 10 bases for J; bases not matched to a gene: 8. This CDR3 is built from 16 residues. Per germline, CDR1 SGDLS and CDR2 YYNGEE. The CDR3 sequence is CASSVGQGVGSSPLHL. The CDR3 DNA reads TGTGCCAGCAGCGTAGGACAGGGGGTGGGAAGCTCACCCCTCCACCTT.

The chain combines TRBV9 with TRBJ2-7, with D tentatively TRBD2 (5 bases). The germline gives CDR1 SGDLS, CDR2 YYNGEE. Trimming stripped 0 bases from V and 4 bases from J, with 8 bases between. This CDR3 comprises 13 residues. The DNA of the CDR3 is TGTGCCAGCAGCGTAGAACCGGGGTACGAGCAGTACTTC. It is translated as CASSVEPGYEQYF.

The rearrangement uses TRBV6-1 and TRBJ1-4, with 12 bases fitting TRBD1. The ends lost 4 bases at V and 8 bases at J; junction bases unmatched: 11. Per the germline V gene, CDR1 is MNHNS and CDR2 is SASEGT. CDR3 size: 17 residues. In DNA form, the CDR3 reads TGTGCCAGCAGTGTCCGGGACAGGGGGCCGATTGGGGAAAAACTGTTTTTT. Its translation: CASSVRDRGPIGEKLFF.

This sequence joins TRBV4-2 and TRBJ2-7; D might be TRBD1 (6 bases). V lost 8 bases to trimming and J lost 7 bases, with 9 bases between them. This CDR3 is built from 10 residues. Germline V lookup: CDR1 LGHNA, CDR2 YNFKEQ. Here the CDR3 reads CASGQGEQYF. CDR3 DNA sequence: TGTGCCAGCGGTCAGGGGGAGCAGTACTTC.

The CDR3 region is CASGSTGIYGYTF. In nucleotides, the CDR3 is TGTGCCAGCGGGTCGACAGGGATATATGGCTACACCTTC. The chain joins TRBV27 to TRBJ1-2; 7 nucleotides match TRBD1. The V and J ends lost 8 bases and 5 bases, in that order; junction bases with no gene match: 8. The CDR3 extends over 13 amino acids. Germline CDR1 MNHEY, CDR2 SMNVEV (reference sequence).

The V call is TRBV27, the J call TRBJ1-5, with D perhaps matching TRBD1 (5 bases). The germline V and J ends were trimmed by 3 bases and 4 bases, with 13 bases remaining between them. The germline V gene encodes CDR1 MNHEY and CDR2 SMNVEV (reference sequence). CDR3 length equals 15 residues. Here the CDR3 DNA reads TGTGCCAGCAGTTTTGGTGCGGGGCAAAATCAGCCCCAGCATTTT. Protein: CASSFGAGQNQPQHF.

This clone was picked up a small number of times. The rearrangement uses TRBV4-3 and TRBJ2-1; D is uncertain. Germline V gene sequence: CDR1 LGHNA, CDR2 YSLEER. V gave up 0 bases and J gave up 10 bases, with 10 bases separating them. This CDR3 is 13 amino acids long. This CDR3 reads CASSQDRGREQFF. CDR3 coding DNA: TGCGCCAGCAGCCAAGACAGAGGTAGAGAGCAGTTCTTC.

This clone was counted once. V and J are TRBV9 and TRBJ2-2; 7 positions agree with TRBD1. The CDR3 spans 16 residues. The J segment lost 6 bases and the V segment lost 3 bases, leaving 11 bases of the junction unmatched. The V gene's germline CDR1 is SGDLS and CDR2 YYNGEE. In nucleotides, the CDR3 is TGTGCCAGCAGCGCCCGAGGGGGCACAAACGCCGGGGAGCTGTTTTTT. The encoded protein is CASSARGGTNAGELFF. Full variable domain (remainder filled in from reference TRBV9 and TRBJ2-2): DSGVTQTPKHLITATGQRVTLRCSPRSGDLSVYWYQQSLDQGLQFLIQYYNGEERAKGNILERFSAQQFPDLHSELNLSSLELGDSALYFCASSARGGTNAGELFFGEGSRLTVL.

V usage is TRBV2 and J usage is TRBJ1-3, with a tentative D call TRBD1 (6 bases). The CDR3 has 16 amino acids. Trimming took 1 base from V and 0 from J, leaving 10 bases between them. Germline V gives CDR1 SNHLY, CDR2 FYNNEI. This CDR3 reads CASSEELGGSGNTIYF. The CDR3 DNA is TGTGCCAGCAGTGAAGAGTTAGGGGGCTCTGGAAACACCATATATTTT.